One sample yielded the 10 T cell receptor beta chains listed below, sequenced in a study of T cell responses to AZD1222 COVID-19 vaccine. Only in-frame clones appear in the TCRdb table, and some are missing; sequencing was by immunoSEQ multiplex PCR. This table has roughly 43,000 clones, roughly 77% appearing once. The sequences come from peripheral blood, collected 28 days after the second dose of the MenACWY control vaccine. The receptors originated from an adult who received the MenACWY meningococcal vaccine as a control.

Here the CDR3 DNA reads TGCGCCAGCAGCTTCCCGGGACAGGGAAAAGAGACCCAGTACTTC. Its protein product is CASSFPGQGKETQYF. The chain uses TRBV5-1 and TRBJ2-5; 9 positions agree with TRBD1. V dropped 2 bases and J dropped 3; count of bases not matched to a gene: 5. CDR3 length: 15 residues. Germline assignment: CDR1 SGHRS and CDR2 YFSETQ.

The chain has TRBV28 and TRBJ1-1, with D unclear. The CDR3 has 11 residues. Germline V gene data show CDR1 as MDHEN and CDR2 as SYDVKM. The germline V and J ends were trimmed by 3 bases and 10 bases, with 9 bases remaining between them. As DNA, the CDR3 is TGTGCCAGCAGTTTTGGGGTCCGAGCTTTCTTT. Translating gives CASSFGVRAFF. Based on the CDR3 plus reference TRBV28 and TRBJ1-1, the full variable domain is DVKVTQSSRYLVKRTGEKVFLECVQDMDHENMFWYRQDPGLGLRLIYFSYDVKMKEKGDIPEGYSVSREKKERFSLILESASTNQTSMYLCASSFGVRAFFGQGTRLTVV.

The CDR3: CASSPSHGTGDGYTF. DNA of the CDR3: TGTGCCAGCAGCCCATCACACGGGACAGGGGATGGCTACACCTTC. The rearrangement links TRBV3-1 (or the pseudogene TRBV3-2) to TRBJ1-2; 10 nucleotides match TRBD1. Looked up from germline, CDR1 is LGHDT and CDR2 is YNNKEL (reference sequence). V was clipped by 4 bases and J by 6 bases; unmatched bases: 8. The CDR3 is made up of 15 amino acids.

This clone was seen once. The chain employs TRBV6-4 and TRBJ1-2; D gene unclear. CDR3 size: 15 residues. With 4 bases removed from V and 4 bases from J, the gap between germline ends came to 16 bases. Germline-derived CDR1 and CDR2 are MRHNA and SNTAGT. CDR3 coding DNA: TGTGCCAGCAGTGGGTTTGCAGGCAACTTCTATGGCTACACCTTC. Its translation: CASSGFAGNFYGYTF.

CDR3 sequence (DNA): TGTGCCAGCAGTCAACACTACGAGCAGTACTTC. This translates into CASSQHYEQYF. The chain has TRBV12-3 or TRBV12-4 and TRBJ2-7, with D unclear. The CDR3 is 11 amino acids. V was shortened by 5 bases and J by 3 bases, with 5 bases between the two germline ends.

This chain uses TRBV7-2 with TRBJ2-5, with a possible D match to TRBD2 (6 bases). CDR3 length: 16 residues. The V end was cut by 5 bases, the J end by 2 bases, with 18 bases between. The germline CDR1 and CDR2 sequences are SGHTA and FQGNSA. The CDR3 coding sequence is TGTGCCAGCAGCGTAACGGGACTCGCGATACAAGAGACCCAGTACTTC. Encoded protein: CASSVTGLAIQETQYF.

The rearrangement joins TRBV3-1 (or the pseudogene TRBV3-2) to TRBJ2-1; a weak D match, TRBD2 (5 bases). The V end lost 4 bases, the J end lost 0 bases, and 13 bases lay between the germline ends. CDR3 length: 16 residues. Per germline, CDR1 LGHDT and CDR2 YNNKEL (reference sequence). CDR3 DNA: TGTGCCAGCAGCCCTTCTGAGCGGACCTCCTACAATGAGCAGTTCTTC. Its protein is CASSPSERTSYNEQFF.

V is TRBV3-1 (or the pseudogene TRBV3-2) and J is TRBJ2-4; TRBD2 might be the D (6 bases). Trimming left V 3 bases short and J 6 bases short, with 12 bases between. CDR1 LGHDT and CDR2 YNNKEL come from the germline V gene (reference sequence). This CDR3 has 14 residues. CDR3 loop: CASSHGGALNIQYF. The CDR3 DNA is TGTGCCAGCAGCCATGGCGGGGCCCTAAACATTCAGTACTTC.

The table lists this clone with a few counts. The chain recombines TRBV3-1 (or the pseudogene TRBV3-2) with TRBJ1-6; unclear D gene. This CDR3 spans 13 amino acids. Trimming stripped 1 base from V and 7 bases from J, with 5 bases between. The V gene's germline CDR1 is LGHDT and CDR2 YNNKEL (reference sequence). The CDR3 DNA follows: TGTGCCAGCAGCCAAGGCGGGAATTCACCCCTCCACTTT. As protein: CASSQGGNSPLHF.

CDR3 coding DNA: TGTGCCAGATGGACAGGGGGGCTCACAGATACGCAGTATTTT. Translated, it gives CARWTGGLTDTQYF. The chain joins TRBV2 to TRBJ2-3; 10 nucleotides align to TRBD1. The CDR3 length is 14 residues. Trimming cost V 9 bases and J 2 bases; bases outside gene matches: 5. The germline CDR1 and CDR2 sequences are SNHLY and FYNNEI.